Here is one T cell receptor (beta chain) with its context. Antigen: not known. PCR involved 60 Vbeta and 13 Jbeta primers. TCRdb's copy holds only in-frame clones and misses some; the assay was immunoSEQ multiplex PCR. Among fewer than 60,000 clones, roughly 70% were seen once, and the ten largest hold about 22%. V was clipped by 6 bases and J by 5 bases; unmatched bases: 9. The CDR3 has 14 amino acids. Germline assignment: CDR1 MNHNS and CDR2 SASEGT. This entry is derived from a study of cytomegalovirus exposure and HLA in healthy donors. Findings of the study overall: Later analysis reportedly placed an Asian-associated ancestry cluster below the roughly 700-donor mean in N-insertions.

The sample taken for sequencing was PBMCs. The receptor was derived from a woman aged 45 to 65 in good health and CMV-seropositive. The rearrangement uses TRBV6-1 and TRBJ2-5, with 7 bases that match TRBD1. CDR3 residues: CASRTLGGDETQYF. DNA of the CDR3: TGTGCCAGCAGAACGCTAGGGGGCGATGAGACCCAGTACTTC.